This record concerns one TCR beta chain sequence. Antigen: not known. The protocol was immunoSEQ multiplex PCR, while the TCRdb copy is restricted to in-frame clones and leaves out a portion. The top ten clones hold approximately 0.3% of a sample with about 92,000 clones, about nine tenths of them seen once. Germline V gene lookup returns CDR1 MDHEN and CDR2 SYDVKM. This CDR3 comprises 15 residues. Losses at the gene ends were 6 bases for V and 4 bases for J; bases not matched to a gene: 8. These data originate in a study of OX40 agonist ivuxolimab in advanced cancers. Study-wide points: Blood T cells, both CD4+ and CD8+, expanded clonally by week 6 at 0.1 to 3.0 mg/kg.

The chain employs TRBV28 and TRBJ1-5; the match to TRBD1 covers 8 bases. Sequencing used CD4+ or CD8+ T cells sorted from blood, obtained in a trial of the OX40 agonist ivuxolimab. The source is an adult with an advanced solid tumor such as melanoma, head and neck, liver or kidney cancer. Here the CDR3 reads CASRPGGQENQPQHF. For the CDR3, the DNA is TGTGCCAGCAGACCGGGGGGACAGGAGAATCAGCCCCAGCATTTT.